This T cell receptor (beta chain) was recovered during a study of beta chain features in type 1 diabetes (dated by TCRdb to between 2017 and 2018). Broadly, across the study: Mean age, gender distribution, total cell number and subset yield did not differ between patients and healthy donors. A total of under 140,000,000 sorted cells were examined across all samples, and the number of cells per subset was strongly correlated with RNA yield. In the study, TCRB repertoires of sorted circulating CD4+ T cell subsets from recently diagnosed type 1 diabetes patients were compared with those of matched healthy donors. Naive and central memory subsets were obtained from all 30 or so donors, but regulatory and stem cell-like memory subsets were isolated from only 8 patients and 8 healthy donors.

The entire isolated RNA was reverse transcribed using the High Capacity cDNA Reverse Transcription Kit, and thus expressed TCRB transcripts were sequenced. Naive, central memory and regulatory T cell samples underwent deep immunoSEQ sequencing, averaging about 3.3 million total reads per sample. Sorted cells were lysed in RLT buffer and RNA was extracted with DNase-treated RNeasy Micro or Mini kits, depending on cell number. Each cell subset was processed on its own to prevent cross-contamination, while patient and healthy donor samples were processed together. The immunoSEQ multiplex PCR was used to amplify TCRB sequences from cDNA, yielding 87-bp fragments that span the CDR3 region. The amplicons were sequenced using the Illumina HiSeq platform. The original methods were these. PCR bias was corrected computationally using synthetic template baselines, and reads within Hamming distance 2 were collapsed, with unmergeable singletons discarded. Reads were aligned against IMGT so that V, D and J genes, CDR3 length and insertions or deletions at six rearrangement sites could be assigned. Within each subset, clonotype counts were normalized to the number of sorted cells before true diversity and Gini coefficients were calculated with the tcR R package. Repertoire sharing was quantified using the overlap coefficient calculated on TCRB nucleotide sequences. Out-of-frame TCRB sequences from naive cells were analyzed as a proxy for the pre-selection repertoire. As stored in TCRdb, this immuneACCESS dataset retains in-frame rearrangements with V and J assigned. A fraction of the clones does not appear; measured against another copy, unresolved V genes explain less than half of the discrepancy, and the remainder lacks a known reason. V and J calls and clone size follow that table, whereas D and trimming were derived from the DNA. Here the sample has 500,000 to 850,000 clones; over 11% occur a single time. Of the sample, nearly 0.04% is held by the ten largest clones.

From each donor, a single peripheral blood sample of around 120 mL on average was drawn into heparinised tubes. A BD FACSAria II was used to sort naive, central memory, regulatory and stem cell-like memory CD4+ T cells with a panel that included CD45RO, CCR7, CD25, CD127, CD95 and CD27. Every sorted population had a purity above 95%. PBMCs were isolated immediately by Lymphoprep density gradient centrifugation and stained directly without culture. To minimize batch effects, samples were stained and sorted in pairs, one healthy donor with one patient per experiment. Beyond this particular receptor, the publication reports: Naive, central memory and regulatory TCRB repertoires appeared to be more similar among patients than among healthy donors. Sequencing cDNA rather than genomic DNA could over-represent highly expressing activated cells, although activation and CD3 levels did not differ between groups. Because small numbers of individuals were included in the HLA sub-analyses, any influence of HLA type on TCRB rearrangement was left unresolved. A moderate but significant shortening of TCRB CDR3 length was observed in type 1 diabetes patients in all four CD4+ subsets. Fewer insertions and more nucleotide deletions at VDJ recombination sites were observed in patients with type 1 diabetes, implying thymic rearrangement abnormalities. PCR may preferentially amplify shorter templates, but because patient and control samples were amplified and corrected together, any resulting skew would affect both groups equally.

Clipping removes 1 base from V and 6 bases from J, with 7 as the unmatched junction base count. Per the germline V gene, MGHRA is the CDR1 and YSYEKL is the CDR2. The CDR3, cysteine through phenylalanine, is 17 amino acids long. The read is trimmed to its CDR3 DNA, 51 bases read in frame from base 1. As to this clone: Which antigen it targets is not known. No per-base quality is available; no much larger clone lies one base away.

The sequence was collected from a man in his late teens or twenties with type 1 diabetes. Recombination joined TRBV4-1 with TRBJ2-1, and TRBD2 matches 12 of the central bases. Sequenced: naive CD4+ T cells from blood. The sample's cell subset or site label, decoded: true naive CD4+ T cells. For the CDR3, the sequence is CASSQVPLAGGPNEQFF. The DNA is as follows: TGCGCCAGCAGCCAAGTTCCCCTAGCGGGGGGGCCCAATGAGCAGTTCTTC.